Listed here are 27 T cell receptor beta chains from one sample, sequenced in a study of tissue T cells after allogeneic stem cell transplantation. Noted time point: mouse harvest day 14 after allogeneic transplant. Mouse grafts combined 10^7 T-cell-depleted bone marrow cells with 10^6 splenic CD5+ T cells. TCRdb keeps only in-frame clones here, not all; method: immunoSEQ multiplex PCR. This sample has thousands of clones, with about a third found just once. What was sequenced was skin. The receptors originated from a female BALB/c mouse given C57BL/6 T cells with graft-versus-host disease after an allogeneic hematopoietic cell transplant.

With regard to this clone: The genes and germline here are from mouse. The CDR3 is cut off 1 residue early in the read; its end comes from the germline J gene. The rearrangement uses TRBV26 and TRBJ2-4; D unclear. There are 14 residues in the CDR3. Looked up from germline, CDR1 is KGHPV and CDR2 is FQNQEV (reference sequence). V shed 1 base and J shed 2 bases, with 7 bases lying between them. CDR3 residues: CASSLLGIQNTLYF. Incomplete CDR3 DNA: TGTGCCAGCAGTCTGTTGGGAATTCAAAACACCTTGTAC.

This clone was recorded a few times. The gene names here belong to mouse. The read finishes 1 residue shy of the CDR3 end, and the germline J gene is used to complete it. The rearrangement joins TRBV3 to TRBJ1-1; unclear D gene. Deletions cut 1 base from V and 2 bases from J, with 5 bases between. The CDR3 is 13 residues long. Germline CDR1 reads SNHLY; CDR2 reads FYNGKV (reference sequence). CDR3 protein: CASSLEGNTEVFF. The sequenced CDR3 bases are TGTGCCAGCAGCTTAGAGGGCAACACAGAAGTCTTC.

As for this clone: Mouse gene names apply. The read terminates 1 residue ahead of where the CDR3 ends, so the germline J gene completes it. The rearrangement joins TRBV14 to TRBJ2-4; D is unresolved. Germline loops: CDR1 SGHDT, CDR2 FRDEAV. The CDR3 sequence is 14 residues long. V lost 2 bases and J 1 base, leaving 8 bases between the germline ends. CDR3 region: CASSLGWGQNTLYF. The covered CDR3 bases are TGTGCCAGCAGTTTAGGGTGGGGTCAAAACACCTTGTAC. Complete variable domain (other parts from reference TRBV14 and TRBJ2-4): EAGVTQSPRYAVLQEGQAVSFWCDPISGHDTLYWYQQPRDQGPQLLVYFRDEAVIDNSQLPSDRFSAVRPKGTNSTLKIQSAKQGDTATYLCASSLGWGQNTLYFGAGTRLSVL.

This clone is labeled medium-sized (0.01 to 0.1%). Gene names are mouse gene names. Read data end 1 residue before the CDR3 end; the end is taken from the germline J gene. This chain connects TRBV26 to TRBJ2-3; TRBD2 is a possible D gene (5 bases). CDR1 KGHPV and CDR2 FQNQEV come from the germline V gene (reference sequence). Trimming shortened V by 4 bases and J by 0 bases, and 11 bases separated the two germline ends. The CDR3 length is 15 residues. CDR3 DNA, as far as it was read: TGTGCCAGCAGTCCCGTGGGGTCTAGTGCAGAAACGCTGTAT. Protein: CASSPVGSSAETLY. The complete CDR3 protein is CASSPVGSSAETLYF.

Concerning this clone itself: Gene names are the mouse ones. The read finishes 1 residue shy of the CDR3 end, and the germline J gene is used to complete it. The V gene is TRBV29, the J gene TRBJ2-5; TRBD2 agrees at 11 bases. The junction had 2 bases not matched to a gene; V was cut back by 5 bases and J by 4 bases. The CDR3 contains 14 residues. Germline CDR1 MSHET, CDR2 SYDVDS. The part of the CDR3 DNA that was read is TGTGCTAGCAGTACGGGACTGGGGGAAGACACCCAGTAC. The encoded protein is CASSTGLGEDTQY. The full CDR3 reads CASSTGLGEDTQYF.

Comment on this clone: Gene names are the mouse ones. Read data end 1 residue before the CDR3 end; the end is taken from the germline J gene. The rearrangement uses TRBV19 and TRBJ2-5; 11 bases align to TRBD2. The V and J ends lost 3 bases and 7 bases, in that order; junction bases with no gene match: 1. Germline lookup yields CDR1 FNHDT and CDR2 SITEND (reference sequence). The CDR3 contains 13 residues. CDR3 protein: CASSRDWGNTQYF. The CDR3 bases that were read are TGTGCCAGCAGTAGGGACTGGGGGAACACCCAGTAC.

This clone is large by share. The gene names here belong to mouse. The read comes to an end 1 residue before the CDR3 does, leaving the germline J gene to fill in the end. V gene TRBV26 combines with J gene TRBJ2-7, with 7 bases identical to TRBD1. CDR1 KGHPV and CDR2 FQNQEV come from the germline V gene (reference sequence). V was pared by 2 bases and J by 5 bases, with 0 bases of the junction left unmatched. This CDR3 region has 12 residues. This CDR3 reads CASSLGQDEQYF. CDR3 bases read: TGTGCCAGCAGTCTGGGACAGGATGAACAGTAC.

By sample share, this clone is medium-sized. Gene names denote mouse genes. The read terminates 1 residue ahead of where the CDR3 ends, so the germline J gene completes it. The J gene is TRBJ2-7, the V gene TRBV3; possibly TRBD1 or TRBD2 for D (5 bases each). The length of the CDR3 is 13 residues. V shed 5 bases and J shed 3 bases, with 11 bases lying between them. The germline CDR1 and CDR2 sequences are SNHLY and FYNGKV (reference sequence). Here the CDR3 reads CASSLGTFYEQYF. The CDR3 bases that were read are TGTGCCAGCAGCCTCGGGACGTTCTATGAACAGTAC. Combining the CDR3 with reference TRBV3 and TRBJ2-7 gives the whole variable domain GPKVLQIPSHQIIDMGQMVTLNCDPVSNHLYFYWYKQILGQQMEFLVNFYNGKVMEKSKLFKDQFSVERPDGSYFTLKIQPTALEDSAVYFCASSLGTFYEQYFGPGTRLTVL.

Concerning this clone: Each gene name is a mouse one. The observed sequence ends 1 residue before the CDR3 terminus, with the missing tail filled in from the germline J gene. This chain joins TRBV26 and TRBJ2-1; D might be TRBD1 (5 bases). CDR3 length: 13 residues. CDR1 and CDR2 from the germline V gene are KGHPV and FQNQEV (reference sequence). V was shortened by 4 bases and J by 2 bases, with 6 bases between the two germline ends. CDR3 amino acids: CASSRQYYAEQFF. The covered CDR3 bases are TGTGCCAGCAGTCGACAGTACTATGCTGAGCAGTTC.

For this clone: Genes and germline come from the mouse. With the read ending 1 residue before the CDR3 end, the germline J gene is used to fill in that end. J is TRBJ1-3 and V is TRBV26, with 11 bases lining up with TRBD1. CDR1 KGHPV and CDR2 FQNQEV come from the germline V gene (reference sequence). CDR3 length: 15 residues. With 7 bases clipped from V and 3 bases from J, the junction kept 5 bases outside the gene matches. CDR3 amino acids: CASTQDRGRGNTLYF. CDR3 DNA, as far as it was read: TGTGCCAGCACTCAGGACAGGGGGCGTGGAAATACGCTCTAT. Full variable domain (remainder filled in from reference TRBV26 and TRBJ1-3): NSKVIQTPRYLVKGQGQKAKMRCIPEKGHPVVFWYQQNKNNEFKFLINFQNQEVLQQIDMTEKRFSAECPSNSPCSLEIQSSEAGDSALYLCASTQDRGRGNTLYFGEGSRLIVV.

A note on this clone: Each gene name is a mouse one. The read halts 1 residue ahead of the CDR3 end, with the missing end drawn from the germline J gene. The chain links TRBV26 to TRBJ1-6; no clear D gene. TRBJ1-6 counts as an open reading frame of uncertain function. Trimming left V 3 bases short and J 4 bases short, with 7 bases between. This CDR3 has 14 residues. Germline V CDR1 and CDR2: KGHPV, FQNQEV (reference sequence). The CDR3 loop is CASSLQFYNSPLYF. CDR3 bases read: TGTGCCAGCAGTCTACAGTTTTATAATTCGCCCCTCTAC.

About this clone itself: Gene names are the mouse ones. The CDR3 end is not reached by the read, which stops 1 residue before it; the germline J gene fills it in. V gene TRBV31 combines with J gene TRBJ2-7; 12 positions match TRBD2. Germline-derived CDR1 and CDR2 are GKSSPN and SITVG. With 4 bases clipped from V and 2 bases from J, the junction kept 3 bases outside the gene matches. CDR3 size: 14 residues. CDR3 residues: CAWKDWGGAYEQYF. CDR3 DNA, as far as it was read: TGTGCCTGGAAAGACTGGGGGGGCGCCTATGAACAGTAC.

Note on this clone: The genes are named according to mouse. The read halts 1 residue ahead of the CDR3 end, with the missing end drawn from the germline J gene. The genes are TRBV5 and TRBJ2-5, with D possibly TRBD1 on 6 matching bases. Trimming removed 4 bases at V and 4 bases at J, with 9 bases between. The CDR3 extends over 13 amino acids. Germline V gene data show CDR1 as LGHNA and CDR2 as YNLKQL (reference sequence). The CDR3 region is CASSPGQKDTQYF. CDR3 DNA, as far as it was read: TGTGCCAGCAGCCCCGGACAGAAAGACACCCAGTAC.

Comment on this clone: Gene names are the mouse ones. The chain's CDR3 is CASSLARGSNERLFF. The part of the CDR3 DNA that was read is TGTGCCAGCAGCTTAGCGCGGGGTTCCAACGAAAGATTATTT. This chain joins TRBV3 and TRBJ1-4; D gene ambiguous. The read terminates 1 residue before the CDR3 end, so the remaining end is supplied by the germline J gene. This CDR3 region has 15 residues. Trimming cost V 0 bases and J 1 base, with 6 bases left between them. The germline CDR1 and CDR2 sequences are SNHLY and FYNGKV (reference sequence).

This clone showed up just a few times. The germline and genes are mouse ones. CDR3 bases read: TGTGCCAGCAGTCTGCACAGGGGTGAACAGTAC. Encoded protein: CASSLHRGEQY. The full CDR3 is CASSLHRGEQYF. The chain recombines TRBV26 with TRBJ2-7, with 7 bases identical to TRBD1. Read sequence stops 1 residue before the CDR3 end, and the germline J gene provides the missing end. This CDR3 is 12 amino acids long. Germline assignment: CDR1 KGHPV and CDR2 FQNQEV (reference sequence). Trimming at V came to 2 bases and at J to 6 bases, leaving 1 base not matched to a gene.

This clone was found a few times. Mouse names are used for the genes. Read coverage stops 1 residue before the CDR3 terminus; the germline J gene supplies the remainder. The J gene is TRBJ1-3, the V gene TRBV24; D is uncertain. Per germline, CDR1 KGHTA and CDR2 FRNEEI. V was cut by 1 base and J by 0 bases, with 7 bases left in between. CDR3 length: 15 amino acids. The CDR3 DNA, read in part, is TGTGCCAGCAGTCTGTCGGCATTTTCTGGAAATACGCTCTAT. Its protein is CASSLSAFSGNTLY. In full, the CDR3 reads CASSLSAFSGNTLYF.

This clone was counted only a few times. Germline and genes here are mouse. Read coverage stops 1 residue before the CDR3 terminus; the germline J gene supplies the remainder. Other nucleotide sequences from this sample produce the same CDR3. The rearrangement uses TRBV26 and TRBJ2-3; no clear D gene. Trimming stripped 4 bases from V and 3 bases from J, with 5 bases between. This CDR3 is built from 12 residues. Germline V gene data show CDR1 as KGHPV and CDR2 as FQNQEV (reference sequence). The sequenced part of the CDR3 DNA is TGTGCCAGCAGTCCCAGGGCAGAAACGCTGTAT. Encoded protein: CASSPRAETLY. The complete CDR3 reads CASSPRAETLYF.

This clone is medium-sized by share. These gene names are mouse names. Partial CDR3 DNA: TGTGCCAGCAGGGCGGCTTCAAACACCGGGCAGCTCTAC. Translated: CASRAASNTGQLY. In full, the CDR3 reads CASRAASNTGQLYF. The chain uses TRBV26 and TRBJ2-2; D gene unclear. The read terminates 1 residue ahead of where the CDR3 ends, so the germline J gene completes it. CDR1 and CDR2 from the germline V gene are KGHPV and FQNQEV (reference sequence). Trimming removed 6 bases from V and 0 bases from J, with 8 bases in between. This CDR3 has 14 residues.

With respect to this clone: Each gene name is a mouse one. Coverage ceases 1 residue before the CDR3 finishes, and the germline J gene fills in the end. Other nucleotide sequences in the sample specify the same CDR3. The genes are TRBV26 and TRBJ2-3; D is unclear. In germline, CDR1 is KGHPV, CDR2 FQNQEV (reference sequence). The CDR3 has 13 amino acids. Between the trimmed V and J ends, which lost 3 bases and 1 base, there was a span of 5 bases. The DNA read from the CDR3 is TGTGCCAGCAGTCTACGGGGTGCAGAAACGCTGTAT. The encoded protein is CASSLRGAETLY. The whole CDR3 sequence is CASSLRGAETLYF. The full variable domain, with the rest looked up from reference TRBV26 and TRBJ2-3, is NSKVIQTPRYLVKGQGQKAKMRCIPEKGHPVVFWYQQNKNNEFKFLINFQNQEVLQQIDMTEKRFSAECPSNSPCSLEIQSSEAGDSALYLCASSLRGAETLYFGSGTRLTVL.

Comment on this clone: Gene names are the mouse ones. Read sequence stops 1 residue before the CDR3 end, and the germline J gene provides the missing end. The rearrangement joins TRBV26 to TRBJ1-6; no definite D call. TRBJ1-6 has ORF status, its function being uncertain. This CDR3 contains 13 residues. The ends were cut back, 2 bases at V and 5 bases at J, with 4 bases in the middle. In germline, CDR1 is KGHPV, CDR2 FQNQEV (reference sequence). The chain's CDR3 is CASSLQNNSPLYF. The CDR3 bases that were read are TGTGCCAGCAGTCTGCAAAATAATTCGCCCCTCTAC.

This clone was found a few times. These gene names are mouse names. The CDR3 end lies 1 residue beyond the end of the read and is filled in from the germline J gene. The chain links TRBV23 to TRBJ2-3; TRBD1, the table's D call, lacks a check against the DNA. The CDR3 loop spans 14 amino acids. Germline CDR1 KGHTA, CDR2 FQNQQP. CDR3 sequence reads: CSSSRTDSAETLYF. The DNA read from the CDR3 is TGCTCCAGCAGTCGGACAGATAGTGCAGAAACGCTGTAT.

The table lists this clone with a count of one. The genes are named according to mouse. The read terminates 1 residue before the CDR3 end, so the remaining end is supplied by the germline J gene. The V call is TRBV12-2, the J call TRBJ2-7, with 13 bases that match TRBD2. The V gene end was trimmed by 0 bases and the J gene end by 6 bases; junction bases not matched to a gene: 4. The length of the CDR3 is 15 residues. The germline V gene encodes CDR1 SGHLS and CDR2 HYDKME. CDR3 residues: CASSLGLGGRPEQYF. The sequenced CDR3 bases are TGTGCCAGCTCTCTCGGACTGGGGGGGCGCCCTGAACAGTAC.

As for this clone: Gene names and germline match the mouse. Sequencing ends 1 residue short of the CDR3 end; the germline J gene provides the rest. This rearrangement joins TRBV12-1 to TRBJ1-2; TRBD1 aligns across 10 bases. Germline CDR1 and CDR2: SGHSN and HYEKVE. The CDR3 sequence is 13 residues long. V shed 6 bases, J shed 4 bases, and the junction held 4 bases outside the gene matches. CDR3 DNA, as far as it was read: TGTGCCAGCAGCGGGACAGGGGTCTCCGACTACACC. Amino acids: CASSGTGVSDYT. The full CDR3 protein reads CASSGTGVSDYTF.

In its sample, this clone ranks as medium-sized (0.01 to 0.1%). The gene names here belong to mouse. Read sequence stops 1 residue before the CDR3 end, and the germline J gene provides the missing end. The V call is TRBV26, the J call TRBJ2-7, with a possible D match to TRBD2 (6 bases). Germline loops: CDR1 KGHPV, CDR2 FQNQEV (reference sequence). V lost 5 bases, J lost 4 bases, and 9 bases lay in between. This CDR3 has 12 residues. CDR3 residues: CASSKLGYEQYF. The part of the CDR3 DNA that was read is TGTGCCAGCAGTAAACTGGGATATGAACAGTAC.

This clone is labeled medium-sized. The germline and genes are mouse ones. This CDR3 reads CSSSQSGRSAETLYF. The CDR3 bases that were read are TGCTCCAGCAGTCAATCGGGGAGGAGTGCAGAAACGCTGTAT. The rearrangement links TRBV23 to TRBJ2-3. Read coverage stops 1 residue before the CDR3 terminus; the germline J gene supplies the remainder. The germline V gene has CDR1 KGHTA and CDR2 FQNQQP. The CDR3 is made up of 15 amino acids.

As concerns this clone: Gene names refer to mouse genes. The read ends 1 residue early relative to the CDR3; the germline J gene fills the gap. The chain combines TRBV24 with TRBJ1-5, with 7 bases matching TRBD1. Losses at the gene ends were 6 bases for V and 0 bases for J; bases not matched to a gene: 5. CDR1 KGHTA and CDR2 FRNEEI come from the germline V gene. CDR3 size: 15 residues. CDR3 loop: CASSRTGYNNQAPLF. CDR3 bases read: TGTGCCAGCAGCAGGACAGGATATAACAACCAGGCTCCGCTT.

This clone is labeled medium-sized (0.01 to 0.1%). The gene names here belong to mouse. The covered CDR3 bases are TGTGCCAGCAGCCCCGGGACAGACACAGAAGTCTTC. Translated, it gives CASSPGTDTEVF. The complete CDR3 sequence is CASSPGTDTEVFF. V usage is TRBV2 and J usage is TRBJ1-1, with 7 positions matching TRBD1. Sequencing ends 1 residue short of the CDR3 end; the germline J gene provides the rest. CDR1 and CDR2 from the germline V gene are LGHNA and YSYQKL. The CDR3 is made up of 13 amino acids. V was pared by 4 bases and J by 3 bases, with 2 bases of the junction left unmatched.